Presented here are 22 T cell receptor beta chains from one specimen sequenced in a study of blood T cell repertoires in COVID-19. The assay was immunoSEQ multiplex PCR, and TCRdb's table has in-frame clones only and misses some. The data hold 150,000 to 250,000 clones, with approximately 83% observed a single time. Sequencing was carried out using PBMCs or T cells enriched from blood (not recorded which). The receptors were sampled from a man aged 35-49 years who had recovered from COVID-19.

The chain joins TRBV10-3 to TRBJ1-2; no reliable D call. CDR1 ENHRY and CDR2 SYGVKD come from the germline V gene. The CDR3 runs 13 residues. The V and J ends lost 4 bases and 1 base respectively, with 7 bases between them. The CDR3 is CAISVPGNYGYTF. In DNA form, the CDR3 reads TGTGCCATCAGTGTTCCCGGTAACTATGGCTACACCTTC.

This chain connects TRBV5-4 to TRBJ1-2; D may be TRBD1 (6 bases). Germline loops: CDR1 SGHNT, CDR2 YYREEE (reference sequence). Trimming removed 3 bases from V and 5 bases from J, with 14 bases in between. The CDR3 is 14 residues long. CDR3: CASSSGVGTYGYTF. CDR3 bases: TGTGCCAGCAGCTCCGGAGTCGGGACATATGGCTACACCTTC.

The CDR3 coding sequence is TGTGCCAGCAGCTTGAGGACAGGGGATCTGTTTTTT. Its translation is CASSLRTGDLFF. The V gene is TRBV7-2, the J gene TRBJ1-4; 9 bases line up with TRBD1. Germline V lookup: CDR1 SGHTA, CDR2 FQGNSA. The CDR3 is 12 residues long. With V trimmed by 3 bases and J by 14 bases, 4 bases remained unmatched.

V gene TRBV5-8 combines with J gene TRBJ1-4; TRBD1 matches 10 bases. Germline CDR1 and CDR2: SGHTS and YDEGEE. V shed 6 bases and J 7 bases; nucleotides not matched to a gene: 9. This CDR3 region has 15 residues. In DNA form, the CDR3 reads TGTGCCAGCACCGACAGGGGGCGAGCTTCTGAAAAACTGTTTTTT. This translates into CASTDRGRASEKLFF.

CDR3 residues: CASSIRGEYQPQHF. The CDR3 DNA is TGTGCCAGTAGTATTCGAGGAGAATATCAGCCCCAGCATTTT. This rearrangement joins TRBV19 to TRBJ1-5; D call uncertain. The CDR3 is made up of 14 amino acids. V lost 3 bases and J 5 bases, leaving 11 bases between the germline ends. The germline V gene has CDR1 LNHDA and CDR2 SQIVND (reference sequence). Drawing the rest from reference TRBV19 and TRBJ1-5, the complete variable domain is DGGITQSPKYLFRKEGQNVTLSCEQNLNHDAMYWYRQDPGQGLRLIYYSQIVNDFQKGDIAEGYSVSREKKESFPLTVTSAQKNPTAFYLCASSIRGEYQPQHFGDGTRLSIL.

V and J are TRBV5-1 and TRBJ2-1, with 7 nucleotides matching TRBD1. This CDR3 is 16 amino acids long. Germline V gives CDR1 SGHRS, CDR2 YFSETQ. Germline trimming cut 1 base from V and 3 bases from J; bases unmatched to any gene: 7. The CDR3: CASSLQGTEFYNEQFF. The CDR3 nucleotides are TGCGCCAGCAGCTTGCAGGGGACAGAATTCTACAATGAGCAGTTCTTC.

J is TRBJ1-1 and V is TRBV7-3, with 9 nucleotides matching TRBD1. Germline V gene data show CDR1 as SGHTA and CDR2 as FQGTGA. This CDR3 region has 13 residues. V was pared by 6 bases and J by 3 bases, with 2 bases of the junction left unmatched. The CDR3 here is CASSRTGDTEAFF. The CDR3 DNA sequence: TGTGCCAGCAGTCGGACAGGGGACACTGAAGCTTTCTTT.

V and J are TRBV4-2 and TRBJ1-2, with D perhaps matching TRBD1 (5 bases). This CDR3 comprises 20 residues. V lost 6 bases, J lost 1 base, and 30 bases lay in between. The germline V gene has CDR1 LGHNA and CDR2 YNFKEQ. DNA of the CDR3: TGTGCCAGCAGGGACATTTTCGGTGGATACCAGAGAAATGATAACTATGGCTACACCTTC. This translates into CASRDIFGGYQRNDNYGYTF.

The V call is TRBV5-6, the J call TRBJ1-2, with TRBD1 matching 9 bases. This CDR3 comprises 18 residues. Trimming at V came to 4 bases and at J to 2 bases, leaving 15 bases not matched to a gene. Per the germline V gene, CDR1 is SGHDT and CDR2 is YYEEEE. The CDR3 DNA is TGTGCCAGCAGCGGGGGCCTCGGGACAGGGTTTGAAAACTATGGCTACACCTTC. Translated, it gives CASSGGLGTGFENYGYTF.

The V and J genes are TRBV5-1 and TRBJ2-7; 11 nucleotides match TRBD1. CDR1 SGHRS and CDR2 YFSETQ come from the germline V gene. Trimming cost V 5 bases and J 7 bases; bases outside gene matches: 8. The CDR3 runs to 14 residues. Here the CDR3 DNA reads TGCGCCAGCAGGGCCGGACAGGGGGCTCGGGAGCAGTACTTC. Translated, it gives CASRAGQGAREQYF.

The V and J genes are TRBV30 and TRBJ1-5; 9 positions match TRBD1. This CDR3 comprises 13 residues. The junction had 4 bases not matched to a gene; V was cut back by 4 bases and J by 6 bases. Germline-derived CDR1 and CDR2 are GTSNPN and SVGIG (reference sequence). CDR3 coding DNA: TGTGCCTGGAAGGGACAGGGTTCTCAGCCCCAGCATTTT. It codes for CAWKGQGSQPQHF.

The V gene is TRBV19, the J gene TRBJ1-2; 9 positions agree with TRBD1. The CDR3 covers 16 residues. The germline V gene has CDR1 LNHDA and CDR2 SQIVND (reference sequence). The junction had 7 bases not matched to a gene; V was cut back by 3 bases and J by 2 bases. The CDR3 spells CASSIAVGQGNYGYTF. The CDR3 DNA reads as TGTGCCAGTAGTATTGCGGTTGGACAGGGGAACTATGGCTACACCTTC.

The chain is built from TRBV7-9 and TRBJ2-1, with D perhaps TRBD1 (6 bases). The CDR3 is 11 residues long. The V end lost 8 bases, the J end lost 6 bases, and 8 bases lay between the germline ends. Germline V CDR1 and CDR2: SEHNR, FQNEAQ (reference sequence). CDR3 bases: TGTGCCAGCGACAGGTTCAATGAGCAGTTCTTC. Its protein product is CASDRFNEQFF.

The V gene is TRBV7-9, the J gene TRBJ2-1; D perhaps matches TRBD2 (5 bases). This CDR3 is built from 15 residues. The V gene lost 4 bases and the J gene lost 10 bases, with 20 bases spanning the gap. In germline, CDR1 is SEHNR, CDR2 FQNEAQ (reference sequence). The CDR3 nucleotides are TGTGCCAGCAGCTCCAGCGGCAGTGCCAAGAAGGAGCAGTTCTTC. It yields the protein CASSSSGSAKKEQFF.

The chain is built from TRBV29-1 and TRBJ1-3; 7 nucleotides align to TRBD1. Germline V gene sequence: CDR1 SQVTM, CDR2 ANQGSEA. The CDR3 consists of 14 residues. Trimming at V came to 0 bases and at J to 4 bases, leaving 3 bases not matched to a gene. The CDR3 DNA is TGCAGCGTTGAAGATTGGGACAGCGGAAACACCATATATTTT. Protein product: CSVEDWDSGNTIYF.

The V and J genes are TRBV3-1 (or the pseudogene TRBV3-2) and TRBJ1-2; possibly TRBD1 for D (5 bases). Per the germline V gene, CDR1 is LGHDT and CDR2 is YNNKEL (reference sequence). The V end was cut by 2 bases, the J end by 10 bases, with 17 bases between. The CDR3 sequence is 14 residues long. Here the CDR3 DNA reads TGTGCCAGCAGCCAACTACTTGACAGCGCAGACTACACCTTC. The encoded protein is CASSQLLDSADYTF.

This chain uses TRBV28 with TRBJ1-2, with TRBD1 matching 8 bases. Unmatched junction bases numbered 10, after V lost 2 bases and J lost 8 bases. The CDR3 consists of 15 residues. Germline assignment: CDR1 MDHEN and CDR2 SYDVKM. CDR3 nucleotides: TGTGCCAGCAGTTTACCTCAGGGGGCGAGAATCGGCTACACCTTC. This translates into CASSLPQGARIGYTF.

In this sample, this clone turned up once. The chain uses TRBV11-2 and TRBJ2-7; D gene unclear. CDR1 SGHAT and CDR2 FQNNGV come from the germline V gene. This CDR3 is built from 12 residues. Trimming took off 2 bases at V and 4 bases at J, with 6 bases between the two ends. This chain's CDR3 is CASSLLEYEQYF. The CDR3 nucleotides are TGTGCCAGCAGCTTATTAGAATACGAGCAGTACTTC. The complete variable domain, with remaining parts taken from reference TRBV11-2 and TRBJ2-7, reads EAGVAQSPRYKIIEKRQSVAFWCNPISGHATLYWYQQILGQGPKLLIQFQNNGVVDDSQLPKDRFSAERLKGVDSTLKIQPAKLEDSAVYLCASSLLEYEQYFGPGTRLTVT.

The chain combines TRBV9 with TRBJ1-4, with a weak D call TRBD1 (5 bases). With 5 bases removed from V and 7 bases from J, the gap between germline ends came to 9 bases. The CDR3 contains 12 residues. CDR1 is SGDLS and CDR2 is YYNGEE in the germline V gene. The CDR3 DNA follows: TGTGCCAGCAGGGGGCCCGGTGAAAAACTGTTTTTT. Protein sequence: CASRGPGEKLFF.

This clone was found once. The gene calls are TRBV28 and TRBJ1-1; possibly TRBD1 for D (6 bases). The CDR3 consists of 16 residues. Germline loops: CDR1 MDHEN, CDR2 SYDVKM. V lost 7 bases, J lost 1 base, and 19 bases lay in between. The CDR3 coding sequence is TGTGCCAGCAAAAAAACCGCGGGGGCCACGAACACTGAAGCTTTCTTT. Protein product: CASKKTAGATNTEAFF.

V and J are TRBV6-5 and TRBJ1-2; 7 bases are a match to TRBD1. The CDR3 totals 13 residues. V was pared by 6 bases and J by 7 bases, with 8 bases of the junction left unmatched. CDR1 MNHEY and CDR2 SVGAGI come from the germline V gene. CDR3 nucleotides: TGTGCCAGCAGAAACCCAGGGGGTGGTGGCTACACCTTC. Amino acid sequence: CASRNPGGGGYTF.

The chain recombines TRBV2 with TRBJ1-1; no firm D call. The V and J ends lost 3 bases and 11 bases respectively, with 13 bases between them. Germline CDR1 and CDR2: SNHLY and FYNNEI. This CDR3 is 12 amino acids long. CDR3 residues: CASSDWGPGAFF. CDR3 nucleotide sequence: TGTGCCAGCAGTGATTGGGGTCCGGGGGCTTTCTTT.